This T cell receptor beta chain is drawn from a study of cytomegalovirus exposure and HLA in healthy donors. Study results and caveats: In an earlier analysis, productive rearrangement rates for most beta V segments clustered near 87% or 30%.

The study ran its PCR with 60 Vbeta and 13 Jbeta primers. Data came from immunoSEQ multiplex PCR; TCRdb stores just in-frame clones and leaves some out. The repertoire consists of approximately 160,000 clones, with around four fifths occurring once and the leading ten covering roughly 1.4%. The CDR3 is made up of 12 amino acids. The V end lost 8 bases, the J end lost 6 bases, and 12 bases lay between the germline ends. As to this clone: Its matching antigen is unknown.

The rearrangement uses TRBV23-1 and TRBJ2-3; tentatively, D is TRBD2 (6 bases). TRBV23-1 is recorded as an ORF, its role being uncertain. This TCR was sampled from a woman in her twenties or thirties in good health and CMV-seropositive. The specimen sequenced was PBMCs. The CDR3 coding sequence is TGCGCCAGCTCAACGGGAGAGGATACGCAGTATTTT. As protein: CASSTGEDTQYF.